The sequence of this T cell receptor beta chain was determined in a study of T cells after somatic rescue of genetic block. The germline gives CDR1 SGHRS, CDR2 YFSETQ. The CDR3 extends over 13 amino acids. The junction had 3 bases not matched to a gene; V was cut back by 5 bases and J by 3 bases. The repertoire was sequenced with immunoSEQ multiplex PCR; TCRdb's copy has only in-frame clones and lacks some. In the table there are some 74,000 clones, roughly 93% of which are singletons. The receptor was isolated from a man aged 30-40 years. The sequenced sample was peripheral blood mononuclear cells (PBMCs). The J gene is TRBJ1-1, the V gene TRBV5-1, with 8 bases lining up with TRBD1. CDR3 bases: TGCGCCAGCAGTCCGACAGGGGACACTGAAGCTTTCTTT. Amino acid sequence: CASSPTGDTEAFF.